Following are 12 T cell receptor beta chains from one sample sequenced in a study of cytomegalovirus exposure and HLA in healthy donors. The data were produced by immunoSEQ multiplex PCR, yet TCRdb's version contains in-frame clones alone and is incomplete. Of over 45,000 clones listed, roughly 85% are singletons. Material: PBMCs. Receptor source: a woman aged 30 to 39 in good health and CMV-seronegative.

As DNA, the CDR3 is TGTGCCAGCATGGGATGGCTAGCGGGAGAGAAGGACGAGCAGTACTTC. Translating it yields CASMGWLAGEKDEQYF. This chain uses TRBV27 with TRBJ2-7; 10 nucleotides align to TRBD2. The CDR3 sequence is 16 residues long. Trimming at V came to 7 bases and at J to 5 bases, leaving 14 bases not matched to a gene. Germline CDR1 and CDR2: MNHEY and SMNVEV (reference sequence).

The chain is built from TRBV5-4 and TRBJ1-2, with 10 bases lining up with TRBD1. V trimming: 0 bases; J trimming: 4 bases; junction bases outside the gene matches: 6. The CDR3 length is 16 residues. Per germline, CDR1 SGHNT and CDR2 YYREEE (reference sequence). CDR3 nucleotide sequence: TGTGCCAGCAGCTTGGCCGGACAGGGGGAGAGCTATGGCTACACCTTC. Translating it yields CASSLAGQGESYGYTF. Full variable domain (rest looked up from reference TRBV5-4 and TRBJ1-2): ETGVTQSPTHLIKTRGQQVTLRCSSQSGHNTVSWYQQALGQGPQFIFQYYREEENGRGNFPPRFSGLQFPNYSSELNVNALELDDSALYLCASSLAGQGESYGYTFGSGTRLTVV.

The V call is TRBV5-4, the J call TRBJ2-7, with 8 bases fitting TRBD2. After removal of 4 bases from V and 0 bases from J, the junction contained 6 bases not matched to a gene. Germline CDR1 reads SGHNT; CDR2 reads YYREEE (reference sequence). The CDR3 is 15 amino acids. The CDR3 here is CASSRWTSPSYEQYF. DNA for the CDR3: TGTGCCAGCAGCCGCTGGACTAGCCCCTCCTACGAGCAGTACTTC.

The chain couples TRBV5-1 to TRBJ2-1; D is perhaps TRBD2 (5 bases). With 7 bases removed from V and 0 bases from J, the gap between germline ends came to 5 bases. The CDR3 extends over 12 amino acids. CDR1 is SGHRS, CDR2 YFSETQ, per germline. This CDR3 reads CASGSSYNEQFF. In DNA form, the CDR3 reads TGCGCCAGCGGGAGCTCCTACAATGAGCAGTTCTTC. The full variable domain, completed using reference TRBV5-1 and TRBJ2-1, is KAGVTQTPRYLIKTRGQQVTLSCSPISGHRSVSWYQQTPGQGLQFLFEYFSETQRNKGNFPGRFSGRQFSNSRSEMNVSTLELGDSALYLCASGSSYNEQFFGPGTRLTVL.

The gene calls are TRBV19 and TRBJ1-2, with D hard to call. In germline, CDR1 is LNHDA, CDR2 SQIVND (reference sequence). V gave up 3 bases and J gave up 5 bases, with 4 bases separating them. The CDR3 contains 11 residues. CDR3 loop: CASSILYGYTF. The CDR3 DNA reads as TGTGCCAGTAGTATCTTGTATGGCTACACCTTC.

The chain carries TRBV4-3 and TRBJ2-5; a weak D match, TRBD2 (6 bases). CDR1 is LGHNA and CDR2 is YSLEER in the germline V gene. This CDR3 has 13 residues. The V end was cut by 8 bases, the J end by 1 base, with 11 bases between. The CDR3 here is CASSGTFQETQYF. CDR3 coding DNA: TGCGCCAGCTCCGGGACTTTCCAAGAGACCCAGTACTTC.

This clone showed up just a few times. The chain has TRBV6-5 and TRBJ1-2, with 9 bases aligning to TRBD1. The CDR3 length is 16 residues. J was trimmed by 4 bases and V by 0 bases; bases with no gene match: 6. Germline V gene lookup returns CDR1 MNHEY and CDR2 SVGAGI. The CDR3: CASSYSYRGLGYGYTF. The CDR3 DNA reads TGTGCCAGCAGTTACTCGTACAGGGGGCTTGGCTATGGCTACACCTTC.

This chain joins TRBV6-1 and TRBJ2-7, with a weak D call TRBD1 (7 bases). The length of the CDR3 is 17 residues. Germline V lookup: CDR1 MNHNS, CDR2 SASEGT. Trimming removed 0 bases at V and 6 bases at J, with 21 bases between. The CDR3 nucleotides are TGTGCCAGCAGTGAAGCGGTAGCAGGGGGGAGCTTGGTCGAGCAGTACTTC. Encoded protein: CASSEAVAGGSLVEQYF.

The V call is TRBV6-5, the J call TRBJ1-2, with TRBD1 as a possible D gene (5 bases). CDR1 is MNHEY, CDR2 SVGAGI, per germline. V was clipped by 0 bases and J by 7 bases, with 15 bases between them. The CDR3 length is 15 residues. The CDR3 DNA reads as TGTGCCAGCAGTTACTCAGGGGTGGGCGATGGTGGCTACACCTTC. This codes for CASSYSGVGDGGYTF.

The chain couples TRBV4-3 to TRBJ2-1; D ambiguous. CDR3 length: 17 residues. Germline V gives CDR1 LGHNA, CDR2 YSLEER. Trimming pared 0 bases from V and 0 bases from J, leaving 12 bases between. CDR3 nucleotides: TGCGCCAGCAGCCAAGAAATCTCGGAGCCCTCCTACAATGAGCAGTTCTTC. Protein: CASSQEISEPSYNEQFF.

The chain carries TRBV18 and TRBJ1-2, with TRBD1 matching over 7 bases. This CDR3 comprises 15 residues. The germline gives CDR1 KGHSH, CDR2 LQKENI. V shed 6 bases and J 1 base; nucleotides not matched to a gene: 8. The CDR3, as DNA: TGTGCCAGCTCGCGGGACAGCACGCTTAACTATGGCTACACCTTC. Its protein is CASSRDSTLNYGYTF.

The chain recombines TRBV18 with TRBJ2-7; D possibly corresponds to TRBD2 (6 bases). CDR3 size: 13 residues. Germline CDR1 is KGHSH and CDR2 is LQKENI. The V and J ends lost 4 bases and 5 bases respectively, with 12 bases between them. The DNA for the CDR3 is TGTGCCAGCTCACGACTAGAAAGTAACGAGCAGTACTTC. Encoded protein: CASSRLESNEQYF.